Sequencing of this T cell receptor (beta chain) was carried out in a study of OX40 agonist ivuxolimab in advanced cancers. Study overall: The dose-escalation cohort had hepatocellular carcinoma, melanoma, renal cell or head and neck cancer. Aged roughly 23 to 90 with a mean of approximately 60 years, they were almost 85% male. Partial response was recorded in three patients: one hepatocellular carcinoma and two cutaneous melanoma cases. Findings of the study overall: Some of the lowest clonal expansion was seen in partial responders at 0.1-3.0 mg/kg.

TCRdb keeps only in-frame clones here, not all; method: immunoSEQ multiplex PCR. The table has 70,000 to 95,000 clones, about 92% seen once. For this clone: Its antigen is undetermined.

Trimming left V 2 bases short and J 2 bases short, with 10 bases between. The CDR3 loop spans 16 amino acids. Germline CDR1 is MDHEN and CDR2 is SYDVKM. V and J are TRBV28 and TRBJ2-6; the D is unclear. The source was CD4+ or CD8+ T cells sorted from blood, collected in a trial of the OX40 agonist ivuxolimab. This receptor was identified in an adult with an advanced solid tumor such as melanoma, head and neck, liver or kidney cancer. The CDR3 sequence: CASSLMGLTGANVLTF. In DNA, the CDR3 is TGTGCCAGCAGTTTAATGGGCCTCACTGGGGCCAACGTCCTGACTTTC.